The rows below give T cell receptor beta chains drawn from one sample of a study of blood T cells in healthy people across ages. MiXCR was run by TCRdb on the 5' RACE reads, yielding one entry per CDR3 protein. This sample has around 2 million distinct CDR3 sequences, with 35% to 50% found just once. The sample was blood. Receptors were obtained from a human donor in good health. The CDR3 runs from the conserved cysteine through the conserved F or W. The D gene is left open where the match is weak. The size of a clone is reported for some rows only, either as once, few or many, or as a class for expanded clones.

CASSQEGQRGPRETQYF	few	TRBV11-3	TRBJ2-5	TRBD2
CASSLGGPTEAFF	many	TRBV7-3	TRBJ1-1	NA
CASGYGSSGFGETQYF	NA	TRBV12-5	TRBJ2-5	NA
CASRQQGAGNQPQHF	few	TRBV6-1	TRBJ1-5	TRBD1
CASSLNSAYEQYF	many	TRBV5-1	TRBJ2-7	NA
CASSLIAGGVDEQFF	few	TRBV12-3/TRBV12-4	TRBJ2-1	TRBD2
CASSLAKLNTEAFF	NA	TRBV7-2	TRBJ1-1	NA
CAIYNPNYGYTF	NA	TRBV10-3	TRBJ1-2	NA
CASSLGTASRAFF	NA	TRBV28	TRBJ1-1	NA
CASSQDREGAVGSTIYF	NA	TRBV4-3	TRBJ1-3	TRBD1
CSARTGLTEAFF	few	TRBV29-1	TRBJ1-1	TRBD1
CASSEGGGGSYNEQFF	many	TRBV2	TRBJ2-1	TRBD1
CASSQRGTSATPQETQYF	many	TRBV4-1	TRBJ2-5	TRBD2
CPSSVIQGNYGYTF	NA	TRBV9	TRBJ1-2	NA
CSVAATANTGELFF	NA	TRBV29-1	TRBJ2-2	NA
CASRSLAGLVAYEQYF	few	TRBV6-1	TRBJ2-7	TRBD2
CASSFSLRASSYNEQFF	few	TRBV12-3/TRBV12-4	TRBJ2-1	NA
CASSHRARNEKLFF	NA	TRBV4-3	TRBJ1-4	NA
CASSPRGQGTDYGYTF	few	TRBV18	TRBJ1-2	TRBD1
CASSSYPSGVYEQYF	NA	TRBV7-2	NA	TRBD2
CSAGEQTEGETQYF	NA	TRBV29-1	TRBJ2-5	NA
CSARESPSPYNEQFF	NA	TRBV20-1	TRBJ2-1	NA
CASSQDYRSQPQHF	NA	TRBV4-3	TRBJ1-5	NA
CATSDVPSSYNEQFF	few	TRBV24-1	TRBJ2-1	NA
CASSLSSRAGGYTF	NA	TRBV12-3/TRBV12-4	TRBJ1-2	NA
CASRTGTSVNEQFF	NA	TRBV2	TRBJ2-1	TRBD2